This TCR beta chain is from a study of blood T cell repertoires in COVID-19. In the study overall: Italy, Spain and the United States were the sources of the convalescent and acute COVID-19 samples.

This clone occurred once. Libraries were prepared by immunoSEQ multiplex PCR; TCRdb keeps only in-frame clonotypes and omits some of them. Of about 300,000 clones in the sample, 85% to 90% were seen once. The CDR3 has 14 amino acids. Germline CDR1 MNHNS, CDR2 SASEGT. The V end lost 3 bases, the J end lost 4 bases, and 12 bases lay between the germline ends. This sequence joins TRBV6-1 and TRBJ1-2; perhaps TRBD1 as D (6 bases). This receptor was obtained from a man aged 30 to 39 who had recovered from COVID-19. Sequenced input: PBMCs or T cells enriched from blood (not recorded which). CDR3 loop: CASSDGGRAYGYTF. DNA of the CDR3: TGTGCCAGCAGTGACGGGGGGCGGGCCTATGGCTACACCTTC.